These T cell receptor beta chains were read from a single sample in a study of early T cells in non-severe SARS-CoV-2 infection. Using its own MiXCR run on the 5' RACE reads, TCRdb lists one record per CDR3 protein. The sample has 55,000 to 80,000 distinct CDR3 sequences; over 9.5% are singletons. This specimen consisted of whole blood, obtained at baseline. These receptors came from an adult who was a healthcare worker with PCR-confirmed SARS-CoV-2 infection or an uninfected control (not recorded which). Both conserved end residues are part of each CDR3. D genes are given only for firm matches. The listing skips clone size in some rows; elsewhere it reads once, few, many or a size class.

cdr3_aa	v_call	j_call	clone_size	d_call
CASSLEGWFRQTQYF	TRBV7-9	TRBJ2-5	few	-
CSVDGTGSYEQYF	TRBV29-1	TRBJ2-7	once	-
CATSDQRGGRAVEQYF	TRBV24-1	TRBJ2-7	-	TRBD1
CASSPDGFGELFF	TRBV5-1	TRBJ2-2	-	-
CASSLSGYSYEQYF	TRBV7-9	TRBJ2-7	-	TRBD2
CSARDLSGANEKLFF	TRBV20-1	TRBJ1-4	few	-
CASSGTGELFF	TRBV9	TRBJ2-2	-	-
CASNRRGGPDEQFF	TRBV19	TRBJ2-1	few	TRBD2
CASSLSSGANVLTF	TRBV7-2	TRBJ2-6	-	-
CASRSSENTIYF	TRBV27	TRBJ1-3	few	-
CASSPGGQGLYGYTF	TRBV18	TRBJ1-2	-	TRBD1
CSASSGTGYNSPLHF	TRBV20-1	TRBJ1-6	-	TRBD1
CASNLGLDPYEQYF	TRBV5-1	TRBJ2-7	-	-
CASSKRDRVFADTQYF	TRBV5-6	TRBJ2-3	-	TRBD1
CASSQEGRGYPGELFF	TRBV14	TRBJ2-2	-	TRBD1
CASSLVAANTEAFF	TRBV7-9	TRBJ1-1	-	-
CASRALETQYF	TRBV6-5	TRBJ2-5	many	-
CASSMRREGAETQYF	TRBV19	TRBJ2-5	many	TRBD2
CASSKAGGSYNEQFF	TRBV6-2/TRBV6-3	TRBJ2-1	many	TRBD2
CASSHTSGRFGNIQYF	TRBV5-6	TRBJ2-4	many	TRBD2
CASSIVGGSGEQFF	TRBV19	TRBJ2-1	few	TRBD2
CASSLQVDEQFF	TRBV7-8	TRBJ2-1	many	-
CASSHGTPETGELFF	TRBV5-1	TRBJ2-2	-	-
CASSSQGQAPQFF	TRBV7-2	TRBJ2-1	few	TRBD1
CASSFRESNTEAFF	TRBV5-1	TRBJ1-1	few	-
CSAVKSNQPQHF	TRBV20-1	TRBJ1-5	few	-
CASSYDSGGNTDTQYF	TRBV6-5	TRBJ2-3	few	TRBD2
CASSIEGADQETQYF	TRBV19	TRBJ2-5	-	-
CASRLARGYEQYF	TRBV12-2	TRBJ2-7	-	-
CASSVLGGATTDTQYF	TRBV9	TRBJ2-3	-	-
CASSLRGAGGLSSYEQYF	TRBV7-9	TRBJ2-7	-	TRBD2
CASSRTSGGTGELFF	TRBV11-2	TRBJ2-2	few	TRBD2
CATEGGPYEQYF	TRBV28	TRBJ2-7	-	-
CASSLKEGEGTYEQYF	TRBV7-9	TRBJ2-7	few	-
CASSLAAGSYNEQFF	TRBV11-1	TRBJ2-1	few	-
CASRTRPGDRFYGYTF	TRBV19	TRBJ1-2	few	-
CASSSPGDGYNEQFF	TRBV12-3/TRBV12-4	TRBJ2-1	few	-
CASSGDHEQYF	TRBV5-4	TRBJ2-7	few	-
CASSTISGAEAFF	TRBV13	TRBJ1-1	-	-
CASSGQGHGEQYF	TRBV6-6	TRBJ2-7	-	TRBD1
CASSSTSMSGELFF	TRBV27	TRBJ2-2	many	TRBD2